This T cell receptor beta chain emerged from a study of blood T cell repertoires in COVID-19. Overall study: COVID-19 samples from acute and convalescent phases originated in the United States, Italy and Spain. Sources were T cells, B-cell-depleted T cells, or PBMCs; the material itself was cDNA or gDNA.

The data were produced by immunoSEQ multiplex PCR, yet TCRdb's version contains in-frame clones alone and is incomplete. The table has around 39,000 clones, approximately 81% seen once. The CDR3 is 14 amino acids. CDR1 is SGDLS, CDR2 YYNGEE, per germline. J lost 8 bases, V lost 0 bases, and 4 bases had no gene match. The specimen sequenced was peripheral blood. The source is a man aged 80 or over with active or convalescent COVID-19. The genes are TRBV9 and TRBJ1-4, with 7 bases that match TRBD1. The CDR3 bases are TGTGCCAGCAGCGTAGAGGGACAGCAAGAAAAACTGTTTTTT. Translated, it gives CASSVEGQQEKLFF.